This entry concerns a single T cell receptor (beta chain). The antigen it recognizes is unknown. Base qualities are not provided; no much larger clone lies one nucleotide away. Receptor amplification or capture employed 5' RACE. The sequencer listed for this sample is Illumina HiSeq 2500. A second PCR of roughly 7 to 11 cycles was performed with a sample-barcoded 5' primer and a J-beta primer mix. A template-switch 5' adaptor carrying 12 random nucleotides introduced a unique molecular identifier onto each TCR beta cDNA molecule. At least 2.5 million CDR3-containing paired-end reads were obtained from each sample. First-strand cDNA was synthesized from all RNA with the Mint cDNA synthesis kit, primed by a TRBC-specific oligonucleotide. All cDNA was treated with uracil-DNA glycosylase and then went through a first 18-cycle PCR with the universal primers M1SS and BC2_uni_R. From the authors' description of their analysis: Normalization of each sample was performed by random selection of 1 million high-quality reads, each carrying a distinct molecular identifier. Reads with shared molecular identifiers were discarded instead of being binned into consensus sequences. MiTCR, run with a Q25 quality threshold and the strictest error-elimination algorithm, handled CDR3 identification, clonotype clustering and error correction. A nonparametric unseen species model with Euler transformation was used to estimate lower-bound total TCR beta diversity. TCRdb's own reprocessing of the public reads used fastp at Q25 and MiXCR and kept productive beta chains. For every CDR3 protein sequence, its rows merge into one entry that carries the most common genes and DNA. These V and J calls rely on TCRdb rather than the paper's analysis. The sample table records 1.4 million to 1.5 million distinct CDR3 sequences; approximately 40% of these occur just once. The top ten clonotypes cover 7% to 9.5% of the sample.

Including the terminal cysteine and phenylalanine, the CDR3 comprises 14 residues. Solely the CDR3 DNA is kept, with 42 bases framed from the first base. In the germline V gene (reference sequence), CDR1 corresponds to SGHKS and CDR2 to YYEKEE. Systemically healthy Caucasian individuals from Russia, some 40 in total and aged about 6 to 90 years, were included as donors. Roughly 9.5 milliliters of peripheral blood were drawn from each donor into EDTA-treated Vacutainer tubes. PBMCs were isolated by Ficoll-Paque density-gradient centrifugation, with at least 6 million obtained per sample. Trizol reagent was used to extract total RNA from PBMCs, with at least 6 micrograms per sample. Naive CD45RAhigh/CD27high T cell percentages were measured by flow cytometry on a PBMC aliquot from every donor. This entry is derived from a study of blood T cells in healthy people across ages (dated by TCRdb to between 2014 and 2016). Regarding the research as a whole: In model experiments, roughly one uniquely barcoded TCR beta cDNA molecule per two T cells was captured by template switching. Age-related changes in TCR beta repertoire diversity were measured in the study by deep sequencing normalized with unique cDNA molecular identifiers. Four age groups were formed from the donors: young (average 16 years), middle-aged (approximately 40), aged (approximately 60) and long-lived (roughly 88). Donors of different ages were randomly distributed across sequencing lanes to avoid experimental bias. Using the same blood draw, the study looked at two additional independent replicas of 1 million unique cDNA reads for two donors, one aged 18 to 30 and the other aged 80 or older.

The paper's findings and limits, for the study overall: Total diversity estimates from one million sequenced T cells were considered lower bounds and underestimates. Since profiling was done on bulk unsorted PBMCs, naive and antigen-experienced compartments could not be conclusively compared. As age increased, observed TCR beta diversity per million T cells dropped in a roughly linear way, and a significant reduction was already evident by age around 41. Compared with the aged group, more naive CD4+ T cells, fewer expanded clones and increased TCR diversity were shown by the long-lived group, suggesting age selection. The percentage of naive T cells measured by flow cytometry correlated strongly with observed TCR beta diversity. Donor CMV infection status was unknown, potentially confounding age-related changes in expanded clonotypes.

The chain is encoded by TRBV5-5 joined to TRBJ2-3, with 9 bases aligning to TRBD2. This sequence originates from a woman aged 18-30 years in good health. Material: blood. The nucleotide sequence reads TGTGTCACCGGGCCTAGCGGGAAAGCAGATACGCAGTATTTT. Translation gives CVTGPSGKADTQYF. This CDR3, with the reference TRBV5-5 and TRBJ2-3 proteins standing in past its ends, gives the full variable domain DAGVTQSPTHLIKTRGQQVTLRCSPISGHKSVSWYQQVLGQGPQFIFQYYEKEERGRGNFPDRFSARQFPNYSSELNVNALLLGDSALYLCVTGPSGKADTQYFGPGTRLTVL.